Listed below are T cell receptor beta chains from one sample, sequenced in a study of T-cell reconstitution after alpha-beta-depleted transplantation in children. TCRdb used MiXCR to reprocess the PCR reads, holding one entry per CDR3 protein. The repertoire holds about 400,000 distinct CDR3 sequences, with roughly 20% as singletons. This specimen was PBMCs from the stem cell graft donor, taken from the stem cell graft. These TCRs come from a human donor who donated a stem cell graft to a child with acute myeloid leukemia. CDR3s include the opening cysteine and the closing phenylalanine or tryptophan. A D gene is named only where the DNA matches it firmly. Size tells how often a clone was seen (once, few, many) or the class of an expanded clone, and some rows leave it out.

clone_size	d_call	j_call	v_call	cdr3_aa	cdr3_nt
few	NA	TRBJ2-3	TRBV12-3/TRBV12-4	CASSPLASVTDTQYF	TGTGCCAGCAGTCCCCTAGCTTCTGTGACAGATACGCAGTATTTT
NA	TRBD2	TRBJ2-1	TRBV2	CASREGGLAGVLSYNEQFF	TGTGCCAGCAGAGAAGGAGGGCTAGCGGGAGTCCTTTCGTACAATGAGCAGTTCTTC
NA	NA	TRBJ2-2	TRBV28	CASGTPNTGELFF	TGTGCCAGCGGGACTCCGAACACCGGGGAGCTGTTTTTT
NA	TRBD1	TRBJ2-7	TRBV29-1	CSVEINTGGAFYEQYF	TGCAGCGTTGAAATTAATACAGGGGGCGCATTCTACGAGCAGTACTTC
NA	NA	TRBJ1-5	TRBV6-5	CASSYGRYQPQHF	TGTGCCAGCAGTTACGGGCGATATCAGCCCCAGCATTTT
NA	TRBD2	TRBJ2-1	TRBV7-2	CASSSGTSRGEQFF	TGTGCCAGCAGCTCAGGGACTAGCAGGGGTGAGCAGTTCTTC
NA	TRBD1	TRBJ1-1	TRBV29-1	CSGGVGGGNTEAFF	TGCAGCGGGGGTGTAGGGGGCGGAAACACTGAAGCTTTCTTT
NA	TRBD2	TRBJ2-1	TRBV20-1	CSASRGSGPTDNEQFF	TGCAGTGCTAGCCGGGGTAGCGGGCCAACAGACAATGAGCAGTTCTTC
many	NA	TRBJ2-1	TRBV20-1	CSARPRRYNEQFF	TGCAGTGCTAGACCGCGCCGATACAATGAGCAGTTCTTC
many	NA	TRBJ1-2	TRBV25-1	CASSGLQSTNYGYTF	TGTGCCAGCAGTGGGCTACAGTCAACAAACTATGGCTACACCTTC